The source of this T cell receptor (beta chain) is a study of shared T cell receptors in the human thymus. In germline, CDR1 is MDHEN, CDR2 SYDVKM. CDR3 length: 17 amino acids. Trimming took 6 bases from V and 0 from J, leaving 18 bases between them. This clone was seen only once. Using immunoSEQ multiplex PCR, the repertoire was profiled, and TCRdb retains in-frame clones only, with some absent. The profile shows a few hundred thousand clones, just under 95% of them singletons. The specimen was thymocytes. The gene calls are TRBV28 and TRBJ1-3; tentative D call: TRBD1 (6 bases). This receptor was taken from a human donor. The CDR3 nucleotides read TGTGCCAGCAGCCCAGGGGAGAGGTTCTGCTCTGGAAACACCATATATTTT. It codes for CASSPGERFCSGNTIYF.